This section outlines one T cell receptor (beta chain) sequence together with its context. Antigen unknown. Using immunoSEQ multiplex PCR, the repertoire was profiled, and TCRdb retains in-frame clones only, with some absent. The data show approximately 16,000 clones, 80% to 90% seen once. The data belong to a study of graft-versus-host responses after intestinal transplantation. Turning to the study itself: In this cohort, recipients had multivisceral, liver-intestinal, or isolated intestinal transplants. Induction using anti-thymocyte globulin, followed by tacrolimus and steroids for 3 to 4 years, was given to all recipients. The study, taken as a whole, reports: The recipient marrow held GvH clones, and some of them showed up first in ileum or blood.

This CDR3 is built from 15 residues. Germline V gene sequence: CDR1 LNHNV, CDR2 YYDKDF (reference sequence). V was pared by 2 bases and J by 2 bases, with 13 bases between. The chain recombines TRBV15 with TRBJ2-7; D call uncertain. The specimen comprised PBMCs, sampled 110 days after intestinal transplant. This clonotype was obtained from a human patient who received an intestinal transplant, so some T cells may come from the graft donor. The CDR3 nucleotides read TGTGCCACCAGCAGACCTTCTAGTTTCCCCTACGAGCAGTACTTC. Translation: CATSRPSSFPYEQYF.